A single sample gave rise to the 8 T cell receptor beta chains below, sequenced in a study of T cell repertoires in cytomegalovirus infection. These TCRs are of unknown antigen specificity. Using its own MiXCR run on the reads, TCRdb lists one record per CDR3 protein. Of approximately 300,000 distinct CDR3 sequences in the sample, around 25% were seen once. The source material was cultured PBMCs, sampled from culture after CMV antigen stimulation. The receptors come from a human donor in good health (CMV status not recorded). Some clones in this sample may be carry-over from other donors' samples.

This clonotype was recorded a few times. J is TRBJ1-6 and V is TRBV6-1; possibly TRBD1 for D (6 bases). This CDR3 is built from 15 residues. V lost 5 bases to trimming and J lost 12 bases, with 20 bases between them. The V gene's germline CDR1 is MNHNS and CDR2 SASEGT. CDR3 loop: CASSSHRTVFKPLHF. The CDR3 DNA is TGTGCCAGCAGTTCTCATCGGACAGTTTTTAAACCCCTCCACTTT.

The chain joins TRBV19 to TRBJ2-1; no clear D. From germline, CDR1 is LNHDA and CDR2 SQIVND (reference sequence). Trimming took 5 bases from V and 5 from J, leaving 16 bases between them. The length of the CDR3 is 15 residues. The CDR3 region is CASSPSYEWHNEQFF. The CDR3, as DNA: TGTGCCAGTAGTCCGAGCTACGAGTGGCACAATGAGCAGTTCTTC.

This clonotype was seen only a few times. The gene calls are TRBV4-1 and TRBJ2-2, with 10 bases fitting TRBD2. After removal of 6 bases from V and 1 base from J, the junction contained 2 bases not matched to a gene. Looked up from germline, CDR1 is MGHRA and CDR2 is YSYEKL. This CDR3 spans 15 amino acids. CDR3 region: CASSSSGGNTGELFF. The CDR3 DNA follows: TGCGCCAGCAGTTCTAGCGGGGGGAACACCGGGGAGCTGTTTTTT.

The chain joins TRBV15 to TRBJ2-1, with D hard to call. V was cut by 0 bases and J by 10 bases, with 7 bases left in between. The CDR3 covers 12 residues. Germline loops: CDR1 LNHNV, CDR2 YYDKDF (reference sequence). The CDR3 bases are TGTGCCACCAGCAGAGATCGGCGGGAGCAGTTCTTC. Protein product: CATSRDRREQFF.

Ten or more counts support this clonotype. This chain connects TRBV7-3 to TRBJ1-2; possibly TRBD1 for D (5 bases). The CDR3 spans 16 residues. Germline CDR1 SGHTA, CDR2 FQGTGA. The ends were cut back, 2 bases at V and 0 bases at J, with 13 bases in the middle. The CDR3 nucleotides are TGTGCCAGCAGCTTATTGGGCCAGGGTGCTAACTATGGCTACACCTTC. Residues: CASSLLGQGANYGYTF.

The V and J genes are TRBV28 and TRBJ1-5, with D perhaps TRBD1 (5 bases). V was shortened by 2 bases and J by 9 bases, with 17 bases between the two germline ends. Germline loops: CDR1 MDHEN, CDR2 SYDVKM. This CDR3 region has 15 residues. In DNA form, the CDR3 reads TGTGCCAGCAGTTTAAGGGACCCTAGAAGTCGGCCCCAGCATTTT. This sequence encodes CASSLRDPRSRPQHF.

This chain connects TRBV14 to TRBJ2-6; D not certain. CDR1 and CDR2 from the germline V gene are SGHDN and FVKESK. The V gene lost 4 bases and the J gene lost 0 bases, with 7 bases spanning the gap. The CDR3 spans 15 residues. CDR3 nucleotides: TGTGCCAGCAGCCCCTGGAGCTCTGGGGCCAACGTCCTGACTTTC. Translating it yields CASSPWSSGANVLTF.

In this sample, this clonotype turned up a few times. This chain connects TRBV7-9 to TRBJ1-2; a possible D gene is TRBD1 (5 bases). V gave up 5 bases and J gave up 4 bases, with 14 bases separating them. Germline CDR1 and CDR2: SEHNR and FQNEAQ (reference sequence). The CDR3 totals 14 residues. CDR3 DNA sequence: TGTGCCAGCAGCCGCAGGGCACAGGTCTATGGCTACACCTTC. Its translation: CASSRRAQVYGYTF. The whole variable domain, remainder taken from reference TRBV7-9 and TRBJ1-2, is DTGVSQNPRHKITKRGQNVTFRCDPISEHNRLYWYRQTLGQGPEFLTYFQNEAQLEKSRLLSDRFSAERPKGSFSTLEIQRTEQGDSAMYLCASSRRAQVYGYTFGSGTRLTVV.